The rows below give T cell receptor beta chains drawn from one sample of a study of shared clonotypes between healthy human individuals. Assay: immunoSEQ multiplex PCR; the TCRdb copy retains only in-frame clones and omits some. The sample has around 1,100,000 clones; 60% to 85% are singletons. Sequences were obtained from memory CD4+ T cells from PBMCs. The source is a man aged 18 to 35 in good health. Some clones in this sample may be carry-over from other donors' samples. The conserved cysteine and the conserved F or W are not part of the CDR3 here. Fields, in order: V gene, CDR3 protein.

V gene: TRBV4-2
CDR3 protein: ASSQDGTGGLLGQY

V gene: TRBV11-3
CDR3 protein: ASSPGGGRYEQY

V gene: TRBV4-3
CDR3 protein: ASSQERGVNYGYT

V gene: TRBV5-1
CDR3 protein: ASSLEVSSYNEQF

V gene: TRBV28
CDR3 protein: ASSLSPHTSGHYNEQF

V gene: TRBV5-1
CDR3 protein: ASSLEGGNQPQH

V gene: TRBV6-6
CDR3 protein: ASSYPTYRGNEQF

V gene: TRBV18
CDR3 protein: ASSQREGVNEKLF

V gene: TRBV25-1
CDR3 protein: ASGGRTPYEQY

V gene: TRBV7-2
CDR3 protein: ASSLLGNIQY

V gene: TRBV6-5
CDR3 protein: ASSYHRGDKNIQY

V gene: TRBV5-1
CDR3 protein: ASSLKTSTEAF

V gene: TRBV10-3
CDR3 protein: AISGGFSEAF

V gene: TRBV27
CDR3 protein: ASSSQPRGGEDTQY

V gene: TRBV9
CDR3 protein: ASSVMGQGANEQF

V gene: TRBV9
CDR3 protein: ASSGSRGNTIY

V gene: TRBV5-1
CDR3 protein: ASSLALAAGNEQF

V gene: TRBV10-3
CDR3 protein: AISEIGQGANTGELF

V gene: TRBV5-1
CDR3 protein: ASSQGQGNYGYT

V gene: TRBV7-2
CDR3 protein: ASSRRGLAGVGRTDTQY

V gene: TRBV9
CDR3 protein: ASSVALQGLGYT

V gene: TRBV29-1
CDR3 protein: SVDPKTGQTQY

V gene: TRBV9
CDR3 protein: ASSVEAGIFGNEQF

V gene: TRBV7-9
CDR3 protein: ASQPYSGNTIY

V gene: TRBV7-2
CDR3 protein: ASSLRLSSYEQY

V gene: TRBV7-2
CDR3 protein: ASNVQRGAGEQY

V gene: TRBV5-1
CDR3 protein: ASSRGSIETQY

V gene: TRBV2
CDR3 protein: ASSGLANTGELF

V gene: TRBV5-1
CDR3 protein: ASSLDATNTGELF

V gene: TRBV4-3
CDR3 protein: ASSQLSGSYNEQF

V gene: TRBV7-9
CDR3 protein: ASSYNPYEQY

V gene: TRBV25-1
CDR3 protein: ASKPGGAVETQY

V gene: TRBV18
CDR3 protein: ASSPIAGGPGDTQY

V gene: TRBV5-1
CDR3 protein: ASSLFRAHTGELF

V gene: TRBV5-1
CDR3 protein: ASSLGQSFSNYGYT

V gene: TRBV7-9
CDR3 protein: ASSLDPQGHEQF

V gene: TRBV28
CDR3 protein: ASSPKGQGEETQY

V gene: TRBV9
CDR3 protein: ASSVGASGTGVETQY

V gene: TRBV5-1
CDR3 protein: ASSFGENTGELF

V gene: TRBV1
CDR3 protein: TSSQRTSGRTAREQY

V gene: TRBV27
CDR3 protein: ASSLIQPTMNTEAF

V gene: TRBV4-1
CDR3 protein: ASSQVGTAEKLF

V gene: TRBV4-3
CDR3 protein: ASSQDVVNTYNEQF

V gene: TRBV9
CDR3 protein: ASSISQGAAGNTIY

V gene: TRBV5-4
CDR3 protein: ASSLTKNTGELF

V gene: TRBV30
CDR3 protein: AWSAGLSMGNTGELF